Listed here are 10 T cell receptor beta chains from one sample, sequenced in a study of CD8+ T cells in alopecia areata. RNA was extracted and reverse transcribed into cDNA as the sequencing template. Some clones are missing from TCRdb's copy, which holds only in-frame ones; the method was immunoSEQ multiplex PCR. The sample records just over 150,000 clones, roughly two thirds being singletons. Treatment of the sample: oral pan-JAK inhibitor, 5-10 mg twice daily. This material consisted of CD4+ T cells sorted from blood, taken at week 4, from a patient treated with tofacitinib. These receptors all come from a human donor with alopecia areata.

The chain uses TRBV30 and TRBJ2-5; either TRBD1 or TRBD2 may fit D (5 bases each). CDR3 length: 14 residues. The V end was cut by 0 bases, the J end by 1 base, with 9 bases between. CDR1 is GTSNPN and CDR2 is SVGIG in the germline V gene (reference sequence). The CDR3 here is CAWSVKGPQETQYF. The CDR3 DNA follows: TGTGCCTGGAGTGTAAAGGGACCCCAAGAGACCCAGTACTTC.

This clone was found once. This chain uses TRBV7-9 with TRBJ2-3, with TRBD2 matching over 9 bases. The CDR3 consists of 16 residues. The J segment lost 0 bases and the V segment lost 1 base, leaving 2 bases of the junction unmatched. Germline CDR1 is SEHNR and CDR2 is FQNEAQ (reference sequence). The CDR3 loop is CASSLGLADSTDTQYF. In DNA form, the CDR3 reads TGTGCCAGCAGCTTAGGACTAGCGGATAGCACAGATACGCAGTATTTT.

This clone was seen only a few times. This sequence joins TRBV19 and TRBJ2-6, with D unresolved. This CDR3 has 13 residues. V lost 7 bases and J 2 bases, leaving 6 bases between the germline ends. Germline V gene sequence: CDR1 LNHDA, CDR2 SQIVND (reference sequence). Written as DNA, the CDR3 is TGTGCCAGTACCCTAGCTGGGGCCAACGTCCTGACTTTC. This translates into CASTLAGANVLTF.

The genes are TRBV19 and TRBJ1-2; possible D gene TRBD1, 5 bases. V was cut by 7 bases and J by 4 bases, with 19 bases left in between. The CDR3 sequence is 15 residues long. Per germline, CDR1 LNHDA and CDR2 SQIVND (reference sequence). The CDR3 spells CASNSPDRGFYGYTF. The CDR3 DNA reads TGTGCCAGTAACAGCCCGGACCGGGGGTTCTATGGCTACACCTTC.

V gene TRBV29-1 combines with J gene TRBJ2-3, with D unclear. V lost 8 bases to trimming and J lost 2 bases, with 8 bases between them. Germline V gene sequence: CDR1 SQVTM, CDR2 ANQGSEA. This CDR3 has 11 amino acids. The DNA for the CDR3 is TGCAGCACCCTTACCACAGATACGCAGTATTTT. This gives the protein CSTLTTDTQYF.

This chain connects TRBV5-1 to TRBJ2-3; TRBD2 matches 7 bases. The CDR3 runs 16 residues. With 0 bases clipped from V and 2 bases from J, the junction kept 6 bases outside the gene matches. CDR1 and CDR2 (germline): SGHRS, YFSETQ. CDR3 in amino acids: CASSLAGTIFTDTQYF. CDR3 DNA sequence: TGCGCCAGCAGCTTGGCCGGGACTATCTTCACAGATACGCAGTATTTT.

The rearrangement joins TRBV15 to TRBJ2-3; a possible D gene is TRBD2 (6 bases). Deletions cut 5 bases from V and 9 bases from J, with 15 bases between. This CDR3 is 13 amino acids long. From germline, CDR1 is LNHNV and CDR2 YYDKDF (reference sequence). The CDR3, as DNA: TGTGCCACCAGCCCCCGGGAGCTTGGAACGCAGTATTTT. This translates into CATSPRELGTQYF.

This clone showed up just a few times. The chain carries TRBV11-2 and TRBJ2-7; unclear D gene. The CDR3 has 12 amino acids. V was pared by 3 bases and J by 3 bases, with 6 bases between. Germline CDR1 SGHAT, CDR2 FQNNGV. CDR3 sequence: CASSLVDYEQYF. The CDR3 nucleotides are TGTGCCAGCAGCTTGGTGGACTACGAGCAGTACTTC.

The chain combines TRBV29-1 with TRBJ2-1; D remains ambiguous. The V gene lost 0 bases and the J gene lost 6 bases, with 6 bases spanning the gap. The CDR3 extends over 12 amino acids. CDR1 is SQVTM and CDR2 is ANQGSEA in the germline V gene. The CDR3 DNA sequence: TGCAGCGTTGAAGAGGTCGTCAATGAGCAGTTCTTC. Its protein product is CSVEEVVNEQFF.

The chain recombines TRBV25-1 with TRBJ2-2; D may match TRBD1 or TRBD2 (5 bases each). The CDR3 consists of 14 residues. V lost 4 bases and J 7 bases, leaving 13 bases between the germline ends. CDR1 MGHDK and CDR2 SYGVNS come from the germline V gene. In DNA, the CDR3 is TGTGCCAGCAGTGCGGGACGGGTGGTCGGGGAGCTGTTTTTT. Translated, it gives CASSAGRVVGELFF.